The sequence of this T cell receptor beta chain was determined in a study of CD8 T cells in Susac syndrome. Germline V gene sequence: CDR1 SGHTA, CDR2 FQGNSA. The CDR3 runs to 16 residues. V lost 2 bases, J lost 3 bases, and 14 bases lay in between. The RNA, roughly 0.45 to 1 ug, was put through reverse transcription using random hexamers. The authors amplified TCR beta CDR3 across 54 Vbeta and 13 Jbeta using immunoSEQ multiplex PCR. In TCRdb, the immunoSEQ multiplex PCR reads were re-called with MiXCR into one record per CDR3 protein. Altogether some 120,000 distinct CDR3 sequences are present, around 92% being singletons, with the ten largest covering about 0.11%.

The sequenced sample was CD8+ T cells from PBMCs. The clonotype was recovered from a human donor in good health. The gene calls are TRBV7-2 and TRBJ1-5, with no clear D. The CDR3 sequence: CASSLLWAGDNQPQHF. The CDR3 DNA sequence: TGTGCCAGCAGCTTATTGTGGGCAGGAGACAATCAGCCCCAGCATTTT.